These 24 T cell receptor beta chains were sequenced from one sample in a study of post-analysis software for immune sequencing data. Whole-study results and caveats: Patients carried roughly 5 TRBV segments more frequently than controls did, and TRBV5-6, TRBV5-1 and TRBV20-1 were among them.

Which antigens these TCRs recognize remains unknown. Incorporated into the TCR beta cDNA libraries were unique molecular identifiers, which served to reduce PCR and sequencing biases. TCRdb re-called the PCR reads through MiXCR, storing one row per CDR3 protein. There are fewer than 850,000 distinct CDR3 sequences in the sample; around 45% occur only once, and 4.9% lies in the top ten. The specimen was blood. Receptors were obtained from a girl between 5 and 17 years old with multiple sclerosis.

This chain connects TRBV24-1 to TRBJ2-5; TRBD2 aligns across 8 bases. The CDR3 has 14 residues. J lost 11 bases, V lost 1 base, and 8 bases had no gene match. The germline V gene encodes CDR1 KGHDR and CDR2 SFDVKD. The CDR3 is CATSDFRSGGKQYF. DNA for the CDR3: TGTGCCACCAGTGATTTCCGGTCGGGGGGGAAGCAGTACTTC.

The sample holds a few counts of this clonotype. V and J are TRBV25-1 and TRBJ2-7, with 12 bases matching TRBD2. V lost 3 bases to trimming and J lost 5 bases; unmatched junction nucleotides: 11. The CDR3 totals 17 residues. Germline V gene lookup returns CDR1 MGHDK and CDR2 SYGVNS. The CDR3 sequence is CASSDAASGRAIHEQYF. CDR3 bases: TGTGCCAGCAGTGATGCGGCTAGCGGGAGGGCCATCCACGAGCAGTACTTC.

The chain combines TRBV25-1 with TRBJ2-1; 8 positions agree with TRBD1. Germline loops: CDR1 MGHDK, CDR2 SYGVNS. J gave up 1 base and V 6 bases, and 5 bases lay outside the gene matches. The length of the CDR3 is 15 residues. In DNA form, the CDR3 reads TGTGCCAGCAGCCAAACAGGGGGGTCCTACAATGAGCAGTTCTTC. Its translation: CASSQTGGSYNEQFF.

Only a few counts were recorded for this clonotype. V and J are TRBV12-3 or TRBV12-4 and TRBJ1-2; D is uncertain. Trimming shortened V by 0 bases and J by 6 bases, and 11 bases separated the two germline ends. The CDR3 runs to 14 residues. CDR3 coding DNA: TGTGCCAGCAGTTTAGCCCCGGGCCTCGATGGCTACACCTTC. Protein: CASSLAPGLDGYTF.

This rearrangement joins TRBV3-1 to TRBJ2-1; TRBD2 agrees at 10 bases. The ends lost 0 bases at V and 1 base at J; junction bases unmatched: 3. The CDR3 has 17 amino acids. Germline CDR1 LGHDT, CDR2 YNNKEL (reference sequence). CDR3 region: CASSQDLAGVSYNEQFF. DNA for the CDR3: TGTGCCAGCAGCCAAGATCTAGCGGGAGTGTCCTACAATGAGCAGTTCTTC.

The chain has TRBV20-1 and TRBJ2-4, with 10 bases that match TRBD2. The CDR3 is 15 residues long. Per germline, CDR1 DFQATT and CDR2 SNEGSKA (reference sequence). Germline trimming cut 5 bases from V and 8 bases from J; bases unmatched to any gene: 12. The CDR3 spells CSAQTSGTSKDIQYF. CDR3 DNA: TGCAGTGCTCAAACTAGCGGGACCTCCAAGGACATTCAGTACTTC.

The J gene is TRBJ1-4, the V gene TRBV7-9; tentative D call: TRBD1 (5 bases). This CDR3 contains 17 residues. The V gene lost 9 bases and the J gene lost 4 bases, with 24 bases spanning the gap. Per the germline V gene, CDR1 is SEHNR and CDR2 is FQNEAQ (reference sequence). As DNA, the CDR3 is TGTGCCAGTAGACCCGGGACGGAGCCGAGTGGTAATGAAAAACTGTTTTTT. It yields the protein CASRPGTEPSGNEKLFF.

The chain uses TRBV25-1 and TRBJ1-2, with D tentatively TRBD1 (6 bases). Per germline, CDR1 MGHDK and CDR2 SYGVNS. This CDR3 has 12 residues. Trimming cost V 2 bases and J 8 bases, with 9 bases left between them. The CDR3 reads CASSEGGEGYTF. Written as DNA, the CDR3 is TGTGCCAGCAGTGAAGGGGGCGAGGGCTACACCTTC.

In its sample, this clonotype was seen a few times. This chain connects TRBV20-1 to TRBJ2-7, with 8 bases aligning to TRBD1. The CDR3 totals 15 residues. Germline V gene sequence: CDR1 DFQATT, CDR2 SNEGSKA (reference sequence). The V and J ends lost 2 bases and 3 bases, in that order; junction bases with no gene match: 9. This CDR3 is CSARSPGQENYEQYF. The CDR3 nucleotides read TGCAGTGCTAGATCTCCGGGACAGGAGAACTACGAGCAGTACTTC.

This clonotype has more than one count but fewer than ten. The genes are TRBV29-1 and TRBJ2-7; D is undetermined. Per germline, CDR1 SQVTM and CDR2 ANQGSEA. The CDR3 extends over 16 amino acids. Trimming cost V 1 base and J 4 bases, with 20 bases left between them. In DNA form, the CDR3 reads TGCAGCGTTGAAGGGGTCCAGCAATCGAATCCATACGAGCAGTACTTC. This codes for CSVEGVQQSNPYEQYF.

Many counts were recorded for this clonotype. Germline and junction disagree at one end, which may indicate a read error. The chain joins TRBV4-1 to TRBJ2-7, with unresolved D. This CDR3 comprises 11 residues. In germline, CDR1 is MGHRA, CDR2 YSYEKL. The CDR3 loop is CASSQDSEQYF. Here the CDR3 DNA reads TGTGCCAGCAGCCAAGATAGCGAGCAGTACTTC.

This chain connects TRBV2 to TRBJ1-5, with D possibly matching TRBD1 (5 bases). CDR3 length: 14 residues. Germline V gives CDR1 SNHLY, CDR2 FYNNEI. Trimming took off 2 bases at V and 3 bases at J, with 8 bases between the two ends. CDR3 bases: TGTGCCAGCAGTGAATTGGGGGACAATCAGCCCCAGCATTTT. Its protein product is CASSELGDNQPQHF. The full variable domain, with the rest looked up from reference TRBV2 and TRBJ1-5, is EPEVTQTPSHQVTQMGQEVILRCVPISNHLYFYWYRQILGQKVEFLVSFYNNEISEKSEIFDDQFSVERPDGSNFTLKIRSTKLEDSAMYFCASSELGDNQPQHFGDGTRLSIL.

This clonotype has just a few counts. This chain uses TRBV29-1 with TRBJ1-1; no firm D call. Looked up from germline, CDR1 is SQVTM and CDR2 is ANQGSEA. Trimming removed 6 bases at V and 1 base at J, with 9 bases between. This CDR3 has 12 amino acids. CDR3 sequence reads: CSVETPNTEAFF. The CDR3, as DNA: TGCAGCGTCGAGACCCCGAACACTGAAGCTTTCTTT. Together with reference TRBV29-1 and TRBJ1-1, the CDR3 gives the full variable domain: SAVISQKPSRDICQRGTSLTIQCQVDSQVTMMFWYRQQPGQSLTLIATANQGSEATYESGFVIDKFPISRPNLTFSTLTVSNMSPEDSSIYLCSVETPNTEAFFGQGTRLTVV.

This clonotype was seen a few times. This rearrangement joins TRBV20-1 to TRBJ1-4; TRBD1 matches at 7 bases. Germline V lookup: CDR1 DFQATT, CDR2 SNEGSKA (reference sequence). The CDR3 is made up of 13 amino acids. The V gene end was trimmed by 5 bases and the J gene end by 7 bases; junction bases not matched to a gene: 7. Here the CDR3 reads CSADRAGSEKLFF. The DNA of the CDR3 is TGCAGTGCTGACAGGGCTGGGAGTGAAAAACTGTTTTTT.

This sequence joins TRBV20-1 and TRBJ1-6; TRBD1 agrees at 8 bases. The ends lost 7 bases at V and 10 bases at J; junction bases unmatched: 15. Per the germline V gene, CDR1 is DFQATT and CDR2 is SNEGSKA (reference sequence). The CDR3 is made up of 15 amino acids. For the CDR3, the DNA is TGCAGTGGCCTGCGTGCGGACAGGGACAGCTCACCCCTCCACTTT. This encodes CSGLRADRDSSPLHF.

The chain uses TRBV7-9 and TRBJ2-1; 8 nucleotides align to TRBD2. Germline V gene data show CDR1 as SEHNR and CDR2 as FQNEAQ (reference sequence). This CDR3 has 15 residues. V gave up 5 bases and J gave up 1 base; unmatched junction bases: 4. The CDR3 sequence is CASSPPSGSYNEQFF. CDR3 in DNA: TGTGCCAGCAGCCCCCCTAGCGGGTCCTACAATGAGCAGTTCTTC.

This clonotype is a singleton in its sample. The CDR3 DNA is TGTGCCAGCAGTTCCCCGCCACCTAACTATGGCTACACCTTC. Translation: CASSSPPPNYGYTF. V usage is TRBV28 and J usage is TRBJ1-2; no definite D call. Trimming cost V 4 bases and J 0 bases, with 9 bases left between them. Germline CDR1 is MDHEN and CDR2 is SYDVKM. The length of the CDR3 is 14 residues.

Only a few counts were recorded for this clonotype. The CDR3 bases are TGCGCCAGCAGCCAAGTTTTCCAGCGGGAGTACAATGAGCAGTTCTTC. Protein: CASSQVFQREYNEQFF. The chain couples TRBV4-3 to TRBJ2-1; 8 bases match TRBD2. The V gene's germline CDR1 is LGHNA and CDR2 YSLEER. The CDR3 consists of 16 residues. Germline trimming cut 1 base from V and 4 bases from J; bases unmatched to any gene: 6.

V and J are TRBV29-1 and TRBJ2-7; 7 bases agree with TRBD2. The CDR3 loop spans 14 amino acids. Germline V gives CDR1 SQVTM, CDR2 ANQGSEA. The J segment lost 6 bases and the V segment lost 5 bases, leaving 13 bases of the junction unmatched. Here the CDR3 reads CSVPRAGSTGEQYF. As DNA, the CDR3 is TGCAGCGTTCCTAGAGCGGGATCAACGGGCGAGCAGTACTTC.

CDR3 sequence reads: CASKIAGDNEQFF. In DNA form, the CDR3 reads TGTGCCAGCAAAATAGCGGGAGACAATGAGCAGTTCTTC. The V call is TRBV12-3 or TRBV12-4, the J call TRBJ2-1; TRBD2 matches at 9 bases. CDR3 size: 13 residues. J gave up 5 bases and V 7 bases, and 3 bases lay outside the gene matches.

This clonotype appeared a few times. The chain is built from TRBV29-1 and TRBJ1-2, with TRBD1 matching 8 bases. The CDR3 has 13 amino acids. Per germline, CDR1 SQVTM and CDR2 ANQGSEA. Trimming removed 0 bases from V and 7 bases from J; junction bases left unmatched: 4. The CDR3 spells CSVEDQGALGYTF. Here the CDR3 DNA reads TGCAGCGTTGAAGATCAGGGGGCGCTTGGCTACACCTTC.

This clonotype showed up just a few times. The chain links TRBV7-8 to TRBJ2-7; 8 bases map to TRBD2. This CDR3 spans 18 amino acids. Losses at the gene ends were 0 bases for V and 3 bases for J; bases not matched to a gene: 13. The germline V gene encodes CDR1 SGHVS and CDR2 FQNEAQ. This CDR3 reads CASSLAMLAGEQDYEQYF. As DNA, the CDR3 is TGTGCCAGCAGCTTAGCGATGCTAGCGGGTGAACAGGACTACGAGCAGTACTTC.

The CDR3 sequence: CASSSGLLNSYEQYF. The CDR3, as DNA: TGTGCCAGCAGTTCGGGACTTCTAAACTCCTACGAGCAGTACTTC. The genes are TRBV28 and TRBJ2-7; D may be TRBD2 (6 bases). Deletions cut 4 bases from V and 0 bases from J, with 13 bases between. In germline, CDR1 is MDHEN, CDR2 SYDVKM. The length of the CDR3 is 15 residues.

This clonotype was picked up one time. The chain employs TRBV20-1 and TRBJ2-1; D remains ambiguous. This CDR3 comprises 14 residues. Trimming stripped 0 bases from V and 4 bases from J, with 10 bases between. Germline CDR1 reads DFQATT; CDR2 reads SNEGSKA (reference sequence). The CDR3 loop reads CSARDLTAYNEQFF. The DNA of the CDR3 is TGCAGTGCTAGAGATCTCACCGCTTACAATGAGCAGTTCTTC.